The clone carrying this TCR beta chain was picked up one time. The data originate from a study of blood T cell repertoires in COVID-19. Overall study context: The United States, Italy and Spain supplied acute and convalescent COVID-19 samples. Sample material is recorded as cDNA or gDNA derived from T cells, B-cell-depleted T cells, or PBMCs.

Libraries were prepared by immunoSEQ multiplex PCR; TCRdb keeps only in-frame clonotypes and omits some of them. Of roughly 350,000 clones listed, around 91% are singletons. The germline V gene has CDR1 SQVTM and CDR2 ANQGSEA. With 3 bases clipped from V and 5 bases from J, the junction kept 2 bases outside the gene matches. This CDR3 region has 12 residues. This chain uses TRBV29-1 with TRBJ2-5; 8 bases fit TRBD1. The sequenced material came from peripheral blood. This TCR was sampled from a woman under 30 who had recovered from COVID-19. The CDR3 DNA reads TGCAGCGTTGATACAGGGGGGGAGACCCAGTACTTC. It codes for CSVDTGGETQYF.